This TCR beta chain was profiled in a study of shared clonotypes between healthy human individuals. Study information: Donor ages ranged 18 to 49 years: a couple of women, a few men.

General study findings and limits: A few donors held about 5% of naive CD4 clonotypes in common.

A remark on this clone: No antigen is known for it.

Trimming removed 1 base at V and 0 bases at J, with 4 bases between. The CDR3 length is 14 residues. CDR1 and CDR2 (germline): SGHDN, FVKESK. The deep-level immunoSEQ assay was used. TCRdb keeps only in-frame clones here, not all; method: immunoSEQ multiplex PCR. Of 2 million to 2.5 million clones in the sample, more than 85% were seen once. Every donor, a Caucasian adult, lived in Nashville, Tennessee. This chain connects TRBV14 to TRBJ2-4; D is unclear. This TCR was sampled from a man aged 18 to 30 in good health. Some clones in this sample may be carry-over from other donors' samples. Source material: naive CD4+ T cells from PBMCs. Stated subset: CD45RA+ positively selected. CDR3 sequence (DNA): TGTGCCAGCAGCCAAGGGCTAGCCAAAAACATTCAGTACTTC. It yields the protein CASSQGLAKNIQYF.